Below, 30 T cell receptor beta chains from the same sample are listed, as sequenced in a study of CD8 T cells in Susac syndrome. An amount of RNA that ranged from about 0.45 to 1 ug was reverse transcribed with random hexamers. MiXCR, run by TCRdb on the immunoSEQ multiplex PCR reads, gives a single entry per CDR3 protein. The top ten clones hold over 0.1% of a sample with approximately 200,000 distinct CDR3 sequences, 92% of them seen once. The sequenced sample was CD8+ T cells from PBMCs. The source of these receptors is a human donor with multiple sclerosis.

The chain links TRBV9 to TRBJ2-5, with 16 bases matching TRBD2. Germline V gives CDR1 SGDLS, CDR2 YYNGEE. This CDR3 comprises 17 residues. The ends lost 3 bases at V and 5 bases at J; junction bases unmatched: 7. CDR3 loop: CASSAGTSGRAWETQYF. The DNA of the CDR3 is TGTGCCAGCAGCGCTGGGACTAGCGGGAGGGCCTGGGAGACCCAGTACTTC.

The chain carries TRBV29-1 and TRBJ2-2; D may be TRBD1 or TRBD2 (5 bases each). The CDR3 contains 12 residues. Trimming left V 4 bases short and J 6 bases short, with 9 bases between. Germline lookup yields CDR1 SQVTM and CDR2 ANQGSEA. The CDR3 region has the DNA TGCAGCGTTGTCGGGACCGCCGGGGAGCTGTTTTTT. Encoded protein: CSVVGTAGELFF.

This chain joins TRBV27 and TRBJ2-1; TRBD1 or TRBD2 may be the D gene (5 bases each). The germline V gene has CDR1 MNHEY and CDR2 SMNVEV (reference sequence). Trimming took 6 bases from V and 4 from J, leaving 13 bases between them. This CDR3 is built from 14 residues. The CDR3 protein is CASSPGLLYNEQFF. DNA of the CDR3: TGTGCCAGCAGCCCGGGGCTTCTATACAATGAGCAGTTCTTC.

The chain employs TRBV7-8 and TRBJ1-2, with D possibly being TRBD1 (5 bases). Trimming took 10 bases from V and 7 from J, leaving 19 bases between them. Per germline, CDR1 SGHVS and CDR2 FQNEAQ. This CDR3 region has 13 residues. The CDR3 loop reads CATYQGRIGGYTF. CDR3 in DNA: TGTGCCACTTACCAGGGTCGGATTGGTGGCTACACCTTC.

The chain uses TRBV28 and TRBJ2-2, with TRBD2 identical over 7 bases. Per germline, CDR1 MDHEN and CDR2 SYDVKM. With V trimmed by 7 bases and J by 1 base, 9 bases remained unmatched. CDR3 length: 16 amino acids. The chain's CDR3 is CASNRGDVGNTGELFF. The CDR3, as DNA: TGTGCCAGCAACCGGGGGGACGTAGGGAACACCGGGGAGCTGTTTTTT.

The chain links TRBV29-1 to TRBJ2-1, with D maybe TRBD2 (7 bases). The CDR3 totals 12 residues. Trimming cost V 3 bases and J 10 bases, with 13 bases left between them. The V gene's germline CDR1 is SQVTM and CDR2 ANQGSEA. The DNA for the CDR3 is TGCAGCGTTGAGGGGGCCGGGGGGGAGCAGTTCTTC. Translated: CSVEGAGGEQFF.

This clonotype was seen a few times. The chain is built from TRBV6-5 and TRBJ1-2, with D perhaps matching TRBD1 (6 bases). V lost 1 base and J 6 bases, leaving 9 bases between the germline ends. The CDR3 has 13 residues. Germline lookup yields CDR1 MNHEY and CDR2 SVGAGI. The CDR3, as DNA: TGTGCCAGCAGTTACTGGCGGACAGATGGCTACACCTTC. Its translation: CASSYWRTDGYTF.

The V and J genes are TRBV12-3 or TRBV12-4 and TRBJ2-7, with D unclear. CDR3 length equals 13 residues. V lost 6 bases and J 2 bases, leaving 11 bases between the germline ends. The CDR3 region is CASSRESPYEQYF. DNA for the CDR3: TGTGCCAGCAGCCGTGAGTCCCCCTACGAGCAGTACTTC.

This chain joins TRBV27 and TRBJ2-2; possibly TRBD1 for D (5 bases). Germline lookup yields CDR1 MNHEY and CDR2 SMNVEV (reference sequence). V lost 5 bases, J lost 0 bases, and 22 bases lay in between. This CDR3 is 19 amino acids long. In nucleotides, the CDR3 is TGTGCCAGCAGTACCAACAGGCTCCGCCGCCTTTCGAACACCGGGGAGCTGTTTTTT. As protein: CASSTNRLRRLSNTGELFF.

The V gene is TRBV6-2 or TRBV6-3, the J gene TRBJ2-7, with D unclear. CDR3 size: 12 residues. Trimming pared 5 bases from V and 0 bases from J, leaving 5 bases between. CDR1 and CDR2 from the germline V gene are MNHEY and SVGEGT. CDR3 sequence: CASSRDSYEQYF. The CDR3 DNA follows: TGTGCCAGCAGTCGTGACTCCTACGAGCAGTACTTC.

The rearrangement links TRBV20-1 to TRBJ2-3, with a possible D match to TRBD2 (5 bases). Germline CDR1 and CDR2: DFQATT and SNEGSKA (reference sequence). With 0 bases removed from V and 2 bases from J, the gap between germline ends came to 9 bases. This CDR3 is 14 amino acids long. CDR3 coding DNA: TGCAGTGCTAGAGATTTCGGGGACACAGATACGCAGTATTTT. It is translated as CSARDFGDTDTQYF.

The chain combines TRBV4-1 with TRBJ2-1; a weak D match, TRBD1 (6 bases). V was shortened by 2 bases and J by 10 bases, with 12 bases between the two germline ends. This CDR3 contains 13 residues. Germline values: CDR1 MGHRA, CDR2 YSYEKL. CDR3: CASSQNGGGEQFF. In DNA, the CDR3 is TGCGCCAGCAGCCAAAATGGGGGCGGCGAGCAGTTCTTC.

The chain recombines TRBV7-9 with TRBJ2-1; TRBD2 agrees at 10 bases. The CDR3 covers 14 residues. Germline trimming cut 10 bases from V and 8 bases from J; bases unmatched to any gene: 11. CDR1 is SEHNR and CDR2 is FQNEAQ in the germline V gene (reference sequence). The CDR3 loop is CATHSGRAVDEQFF. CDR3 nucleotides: TGTGCCACCCACAGCGGGAGGGCCGTTGATGAGCAGTTCTTC.

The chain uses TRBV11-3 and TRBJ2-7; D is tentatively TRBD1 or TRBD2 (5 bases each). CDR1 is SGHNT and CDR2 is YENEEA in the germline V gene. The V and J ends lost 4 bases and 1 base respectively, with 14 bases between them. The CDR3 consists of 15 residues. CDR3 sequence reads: CASSSFQGASYEQYF. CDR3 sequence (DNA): TGTGCCAGCAGCTCGTTTCAGGGAGCTTCCTACGAGCAGTACTTC.

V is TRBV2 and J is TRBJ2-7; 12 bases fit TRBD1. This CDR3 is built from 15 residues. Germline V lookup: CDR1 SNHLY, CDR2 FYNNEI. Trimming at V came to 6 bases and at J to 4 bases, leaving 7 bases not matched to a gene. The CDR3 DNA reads TGTGCCAGCAGCGCCGGGACAGGGGGCGTGTACGAGCAGTACTTC. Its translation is CASSAGTGGVYEQYF. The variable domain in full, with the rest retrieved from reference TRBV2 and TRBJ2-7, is EPEVTQTPSHQVTQMGQEVILRCVPISNHLYFYWYRQILGQKVEFLVSFYNNEISEKSEIFDDQFSVERPDGSNFTLKIRSTKLEDSAMYFCASSAGTGGVYEQYFGPGTRLTVT.

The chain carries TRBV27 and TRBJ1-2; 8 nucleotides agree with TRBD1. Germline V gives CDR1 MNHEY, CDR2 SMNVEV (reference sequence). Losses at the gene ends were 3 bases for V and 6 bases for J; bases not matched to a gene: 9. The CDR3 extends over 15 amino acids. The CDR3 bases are TGTGCCAGCAGTTTTCACAGGGGGGGCACTGATGGCTACACCTTC. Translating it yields CASSFHRGGTDGYTF.

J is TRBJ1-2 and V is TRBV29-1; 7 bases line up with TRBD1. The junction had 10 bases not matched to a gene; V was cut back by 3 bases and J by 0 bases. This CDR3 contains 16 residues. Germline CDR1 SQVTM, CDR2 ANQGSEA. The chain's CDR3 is CSVDIGTALSNYGYTF. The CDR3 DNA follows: TGCAGCGTTGACATCGGGACAGCCTTGTCTAACTATGGCTACACCTTC.

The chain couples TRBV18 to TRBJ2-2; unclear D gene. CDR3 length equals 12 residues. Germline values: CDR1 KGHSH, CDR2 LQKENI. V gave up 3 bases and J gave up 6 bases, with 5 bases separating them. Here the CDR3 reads CASSPPAGELFF. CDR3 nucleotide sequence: TGTGCCAGCTCACCTCCAGCCGGGGAGCTGTTTTTT.

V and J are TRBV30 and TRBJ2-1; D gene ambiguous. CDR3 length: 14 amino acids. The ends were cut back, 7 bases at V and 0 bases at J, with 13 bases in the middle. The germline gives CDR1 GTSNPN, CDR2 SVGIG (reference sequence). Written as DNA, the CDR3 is TGTGCCTCCTTAAGGACGGACTCCTACAATGAGCAGTTCTTC. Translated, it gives CASLRTDSYNEQFF.

The CDR3 DNA reads as TGTGCCAGCAGCTCTACGGCAGGGTGGGTGACAGATACGCAGTATTTT. Its translation: CASSSTAGWVTDTQYF. The V call is TRBV7-9, the J call TRBJ2-3, with a possible D match to TRBD1 (5 bases). The CDR3 runs to 16 residues. Germline V gives CDR1 SEHNR, CDR2 FQNEAQ (reference sequence). Between the trimmed V and J ends, which lost 4 bases and 3 bases, there was a span of 17 bases.

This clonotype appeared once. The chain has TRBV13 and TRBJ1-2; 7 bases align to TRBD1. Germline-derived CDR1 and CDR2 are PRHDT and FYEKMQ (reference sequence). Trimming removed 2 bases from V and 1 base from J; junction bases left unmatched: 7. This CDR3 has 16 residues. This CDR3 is CASSLKGGEFNYGYTF. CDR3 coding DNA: TGTGCCAGCAGCTTAAAAGGGGGCGAATTTAACTATGGCTACACCTTC.

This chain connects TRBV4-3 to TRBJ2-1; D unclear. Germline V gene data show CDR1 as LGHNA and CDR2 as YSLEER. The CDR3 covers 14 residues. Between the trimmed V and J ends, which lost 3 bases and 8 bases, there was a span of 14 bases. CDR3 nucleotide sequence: TGCGCCAGCAGCCACGGGCCTAATGACGATGAGCAGTTCTTC. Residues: CASSHGPNDDEQFF.

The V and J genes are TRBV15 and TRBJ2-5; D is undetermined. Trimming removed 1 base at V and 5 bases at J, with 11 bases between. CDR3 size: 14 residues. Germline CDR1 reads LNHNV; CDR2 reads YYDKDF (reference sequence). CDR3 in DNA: TGTGCCACCAGCAGAGTGGGTGATGGGGAGACCCAGTACTTC. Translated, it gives CATSRVGDGETQYF.

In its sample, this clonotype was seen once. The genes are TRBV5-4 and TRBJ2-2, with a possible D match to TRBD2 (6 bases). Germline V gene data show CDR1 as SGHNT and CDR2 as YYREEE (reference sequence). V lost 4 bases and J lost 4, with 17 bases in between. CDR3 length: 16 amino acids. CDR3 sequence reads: CASSPGPPGGTGELFF. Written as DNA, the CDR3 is TGTGCCAGCAGCCCCGGACCTCCCGGGGGCACCGGGGAGCTGTTTTTT.

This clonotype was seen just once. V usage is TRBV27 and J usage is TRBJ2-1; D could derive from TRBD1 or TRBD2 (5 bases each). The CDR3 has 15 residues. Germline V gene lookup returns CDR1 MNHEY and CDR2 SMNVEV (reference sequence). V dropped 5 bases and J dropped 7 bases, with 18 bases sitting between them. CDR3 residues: CASSKFTGPFNEQFF. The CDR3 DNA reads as TGTGCCAGCAGTAAATTTACGGGACCATTTAATGAGCAGTTCTTC.

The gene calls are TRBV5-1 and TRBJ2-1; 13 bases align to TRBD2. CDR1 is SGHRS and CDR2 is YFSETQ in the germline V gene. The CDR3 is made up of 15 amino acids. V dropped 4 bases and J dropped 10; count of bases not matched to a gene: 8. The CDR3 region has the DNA TGCGCCAGCAGCCCGGGACTAGCGGGGACCTTGGAGCAGTTCTTC. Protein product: CASSPGLAGTLEQFF. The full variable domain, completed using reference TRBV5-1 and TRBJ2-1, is KAGVTQTPRYLIKTRGQQVTLSCSPISGHRSVSWYQQTPGQGLQFLFEYFSETQRNKGNFPGRFSGRQFSNSRSEMNVSTLELGDSALYLCASSPGLAGTLEQFFGPGTRLTVL.

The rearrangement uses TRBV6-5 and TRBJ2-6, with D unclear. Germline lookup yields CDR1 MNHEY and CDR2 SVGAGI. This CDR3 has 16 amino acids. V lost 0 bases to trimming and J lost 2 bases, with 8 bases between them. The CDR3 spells CASSYSGSAGANVLTF. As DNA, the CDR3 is TGTGCCAGCAGTTACTCGGGGTCAGCTGGGGCCAACGTCCTGACTTTC.

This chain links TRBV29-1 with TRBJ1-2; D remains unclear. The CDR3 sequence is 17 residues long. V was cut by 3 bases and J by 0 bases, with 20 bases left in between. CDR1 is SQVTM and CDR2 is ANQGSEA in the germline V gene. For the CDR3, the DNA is TGCAGCGTTGATACCCTTCCTGGCAGCCCAGCTAACTATGGCTACACCTTC. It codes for CSVDTLPGSPANYGYTF.

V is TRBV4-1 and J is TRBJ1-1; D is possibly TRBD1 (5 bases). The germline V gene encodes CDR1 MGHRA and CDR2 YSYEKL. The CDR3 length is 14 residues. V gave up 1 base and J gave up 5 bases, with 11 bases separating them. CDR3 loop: CASSQAVGGTEAFF. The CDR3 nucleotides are TGCGCCAGCAGCCAAGCCGTGGGGGGGACTGAAGCTTTCTTT.

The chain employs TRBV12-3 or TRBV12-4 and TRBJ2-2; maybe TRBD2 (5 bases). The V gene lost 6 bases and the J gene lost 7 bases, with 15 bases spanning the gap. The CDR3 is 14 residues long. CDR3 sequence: CASSWTVQGGELFF. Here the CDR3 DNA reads TGTGCCAGCAGCTGGACTGTCCAAGGCGGGGAGCTGTTTTTT.